Following are 8 T cell receptor beta chains from one sample sequenced in a study of T cells after yellow fever vaccination. One entry per CDR3 protein, called by TCRdb with MiXCR from the 5' RACE reads. The sample yields about 400,000 distinct CDR3 sequences, around a tenth seen once. Sequenced here: PBMCs, sampled on the day of the first yellow fever vaccination. Receptors were obtained from a man between 18 and 35 years old who received the YFV17D yellow fever vaccine.

This chain links TRBV6-1 with TRBJ2-5, with a possible D match to TRBD1 (5 bases). This CDR3 has 13 residues. V lost 7 bases to trimming and J lost 4 bases, with 13 bases between them. Germline V gives CDR1 MNHNS, CDR2 SASEGT. In DNA, the CDR3 is TGTGCCAGCAACCTGTTAGGGGCAGAGACCCAGTACTTC. Its translation: CASNLLGAETQYF.

This clonotype was observed a few times. CDR3 bases: TGTGCCAGCAGTCGGGACAGCCCAAGCTCTGGGGCCAACGTCCTGACTTTC. It is translated as CASSRDSPSSGANVLTF. The chain links TRBV5-6 to TRBJ2-6; TRBD1 aligns across 7 bases. Germline V gene data show CDR1 as SGHDT and CDR2 as YYEEEE. This CDR3 contains 17 residues. Trimming cost V 5 bases and J 0 bases; bases outside gene matches: 8. The full variable domain, completed using reference TRBV5-6 and TRBJ2-6, is DAGVTQSPTHLIKTRGQQVTLRCSPKSGHDTVSWYQQALGQGPQFIFQYYEEEERQRGNFPDRFSGHQFPNYSSELNVNALLLGDSALYLCASSRDSPSSGANVLTFGAGSRLTVL.

In its sample, this clonotype was seen a few times. The chain has TRBV12-3 or TRBV12-4 and TRBJ2-7; D unresolved. With 5 bases removed from V and 5 bases from J, the gap between germline ends came to 10 bases. CDR3 length: 12 residues. The CDR3 region is CASSTGPHEQYF. CDR3 nucleotide sequence: TGTGCCAGCAGTACCGGACCTCACGAGCAGTACTTC.

CDR3 region: CASRRAGAGEPREQYF. The CDR3, as DNA: TGTGCCAGCAGGCGGGCCGGGGCAGGGGAACCTCGGGAGCAGTACTTC. V gene TRBV12-3 or TRBV12-4 combines with J gene TRBJ2-7, with D perhaps matching TRBD1 (6 bases). This CDR3 comprises 16 residues. V was cut by 6 bases and J by 7 bases, with 25 bases left in between.

The chain has TRBV7-3 and TRBJ2-1; possibly TRBD1 for D (6 bases). The CDR3 loop spans 16 amino acids. V lost 5 bases, J lost 2 bases, and 16 bases lay in between. Germline V CDR1 and CDR2: SGHTA, FQGTGA. Written as DNA, the CDR3 is TGTGCCAGCAGCCCTACAGGGCGGAAAACCTACAATGAGCAGTTCTTC. Translating it yields CASSPTGRKTYNEQFF.

At least ten counts were recorded for this clonotype. The chain joins TRBV18 to TRBJ2-7; D gene uncertain. The CDR3 contains 17 residues. V lost 2 bases, J lost 0 bases, and 17 bases lay in between. Germline lookup yields CDR1 KGHSH and CDR2 LQKENI. The CDR3 region is CASSPGVSRVSSYEQYV. DNA for the CDR3: TGTGCCAGCTCACCAGGAGTGAGCCGGGTCAGCTCCTACGAGCAGTACGTC.

V gene TRBV2 combines with J gene TRBJ1-1; TRBD1 agrees at 7 bases. The germline V gene has CDR1 SNHLY and CDR2 FYNNEI. J was trimmed by 4 bases and V by 6 bases; bases with no gene match: 8. The CDR3 sequence is 14 residues long. CDR3 loop: CASRPSPGGTEAFF. CDR3 nucleotide sequence: TGTGCCAGCAGACCATCCCCAGGGGGCACTGAAGCTTTCTTT.

This chain joins TRBV7-2 and TRBJ1-1; D gene unclear. The CDR3 totals 13 residues. V lost 4 bases and J 6 bases, leaving 12 bases between the germline ends. In germline, CDR1 is SGHTA, CDR2 FQGNSA. In DNA, the CDR3 is TGTGCCAGCAGCTCCCAACAAAGAGCTGAAGCTTTCTTT. This gives the protein CASSSQQRAEAFF.